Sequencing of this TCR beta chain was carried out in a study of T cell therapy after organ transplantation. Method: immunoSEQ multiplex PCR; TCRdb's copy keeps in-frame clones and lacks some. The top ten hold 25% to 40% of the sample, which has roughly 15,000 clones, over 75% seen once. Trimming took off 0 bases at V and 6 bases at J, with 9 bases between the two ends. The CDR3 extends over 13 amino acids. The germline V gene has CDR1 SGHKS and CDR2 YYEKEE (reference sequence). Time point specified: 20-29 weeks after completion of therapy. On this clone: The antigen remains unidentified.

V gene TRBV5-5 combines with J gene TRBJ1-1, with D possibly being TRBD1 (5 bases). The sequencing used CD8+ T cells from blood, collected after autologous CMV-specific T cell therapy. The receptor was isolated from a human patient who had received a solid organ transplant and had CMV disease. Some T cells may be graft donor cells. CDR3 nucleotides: TGTGCCAGCAGCTTGGAGGTGGGGGCTGAAGCTTTCTTT. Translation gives CASSLEVGAEAFF. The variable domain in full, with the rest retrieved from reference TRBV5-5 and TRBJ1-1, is DAGVTQSPTHLIKTRGQQVTLRCSPISGHKSVSWYQQVLGQGPQFIFQYYEKEERGRGNFPDRFSARQFPNYSSELNVNALLLGDSALYLCASSLEVGAEAFFGQGTRLTVV.